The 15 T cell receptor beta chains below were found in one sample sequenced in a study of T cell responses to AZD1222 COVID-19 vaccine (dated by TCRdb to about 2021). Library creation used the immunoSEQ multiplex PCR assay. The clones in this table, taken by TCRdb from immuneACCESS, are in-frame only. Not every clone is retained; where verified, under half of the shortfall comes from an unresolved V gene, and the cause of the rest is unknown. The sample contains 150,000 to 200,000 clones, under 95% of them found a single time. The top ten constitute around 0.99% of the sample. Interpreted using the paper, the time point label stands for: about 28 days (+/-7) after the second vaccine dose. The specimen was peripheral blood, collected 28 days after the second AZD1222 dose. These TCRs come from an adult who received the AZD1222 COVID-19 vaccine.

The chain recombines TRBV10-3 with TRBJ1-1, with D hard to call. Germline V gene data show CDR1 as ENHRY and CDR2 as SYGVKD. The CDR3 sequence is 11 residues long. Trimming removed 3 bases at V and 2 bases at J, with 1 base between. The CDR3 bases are TGTGCCATCAGTGATAACACTGAAGCTTTCTTT. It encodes CAISDNTEAFF.

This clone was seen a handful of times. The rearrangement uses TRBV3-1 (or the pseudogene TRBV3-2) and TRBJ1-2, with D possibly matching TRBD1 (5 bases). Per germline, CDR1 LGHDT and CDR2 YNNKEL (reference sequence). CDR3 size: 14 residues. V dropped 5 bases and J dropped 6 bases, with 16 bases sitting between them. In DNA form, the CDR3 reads TGTGCCAGCAGCGGTCCCAGGGAGCGAGATGGCTACACCTTC. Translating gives CASSGPRERDGYTF.

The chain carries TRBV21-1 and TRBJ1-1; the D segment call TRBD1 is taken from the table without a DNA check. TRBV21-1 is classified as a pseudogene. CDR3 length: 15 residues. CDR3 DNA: TGTGCCAGCAGCCTGAGGGGCAGGGGGGTAACTGAAGCTTTCTTT. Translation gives CASSLRGRGVTEAFF.

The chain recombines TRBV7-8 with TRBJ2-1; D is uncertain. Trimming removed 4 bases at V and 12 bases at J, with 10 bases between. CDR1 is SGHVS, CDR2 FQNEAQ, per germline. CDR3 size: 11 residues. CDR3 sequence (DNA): TGTGCCAGCAGCTCTACAATTTGGCAGTTCTTC. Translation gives CASSSTIWQFF.

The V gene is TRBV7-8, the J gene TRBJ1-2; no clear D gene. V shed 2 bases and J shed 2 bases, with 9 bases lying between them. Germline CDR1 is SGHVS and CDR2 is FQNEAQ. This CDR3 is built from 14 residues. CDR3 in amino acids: CASSLSISNYGYTF. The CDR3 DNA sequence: TGTGCCAGCAGCTTATCAATCTCGAACTATGGCTACACCTTC.

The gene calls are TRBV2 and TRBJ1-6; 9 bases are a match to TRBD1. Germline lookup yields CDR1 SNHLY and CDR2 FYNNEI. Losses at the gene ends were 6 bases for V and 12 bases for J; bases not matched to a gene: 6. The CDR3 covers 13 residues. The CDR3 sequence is CASRAQTGGPLHF. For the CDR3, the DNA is TGTGCCAGCAGGGCACAGACAGGGGGACCCCTCCACTTT.

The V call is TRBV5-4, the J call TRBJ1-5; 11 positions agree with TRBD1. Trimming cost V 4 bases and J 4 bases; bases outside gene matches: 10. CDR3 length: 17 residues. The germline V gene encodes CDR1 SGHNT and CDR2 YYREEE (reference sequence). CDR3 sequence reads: CASSPTDRGHGNQPQHF. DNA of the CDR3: TGTGCCAGCAGCCCCACGGACAGGGGGCATGGTAATCAGCCCCAGCATTTT. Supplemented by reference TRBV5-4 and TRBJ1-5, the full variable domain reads ETGVTQSPTHLIKTRGQQVTLRCSSQSGHNTVSWYQQALGQGPQFIFQYYREEENGRGNFPPRFSGLQFPNYSSELNVNALELDDSALYLCASSPTDRGHGNQPQHFGDGTRLSIL.

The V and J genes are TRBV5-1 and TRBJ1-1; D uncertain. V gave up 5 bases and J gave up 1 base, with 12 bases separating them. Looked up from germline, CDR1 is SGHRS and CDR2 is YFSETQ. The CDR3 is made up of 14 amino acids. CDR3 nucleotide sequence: TGCGCCAGCAGACCGCTCACGCGGAACACTGAAGCTTTCTTT. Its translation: CASRPLTRNTEAFF. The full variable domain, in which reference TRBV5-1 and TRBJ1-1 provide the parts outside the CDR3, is KAGVTQTPRYLIKTRGQQVTLSCSPISGHRSVSWYQQTPGQGLQFLFEYFSETQRNKGNFPGRFSGRQFSNSRSEMNVSTLELGDSALYLCASRPLTRNTEAFFGQGTRLTVV.

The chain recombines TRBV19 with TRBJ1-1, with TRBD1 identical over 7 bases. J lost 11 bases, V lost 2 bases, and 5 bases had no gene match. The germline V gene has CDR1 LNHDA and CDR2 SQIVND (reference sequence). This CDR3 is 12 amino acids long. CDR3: CASSIPQGGAFF. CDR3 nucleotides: TGTGCCAGTAGTATACCGCAGGGGGGCGCTTTCTTT. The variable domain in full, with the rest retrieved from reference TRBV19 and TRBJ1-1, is DGGITQSPKYLFRKEGQNVTLSCEQNLNHDAMYWYRQDPGQGLRLIYYSQIVNDFQKGDIAEGYSVSREKKESFPLTVTSAQKNPTAFYLCASSIPQGGAFFGQGTRLTVV.

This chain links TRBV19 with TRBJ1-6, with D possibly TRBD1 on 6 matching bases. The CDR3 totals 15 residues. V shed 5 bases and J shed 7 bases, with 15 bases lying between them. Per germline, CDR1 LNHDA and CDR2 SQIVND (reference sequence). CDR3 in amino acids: CASSSSGVGNSPLHF. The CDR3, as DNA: TGTGCCAGTAGTTCATCAGGGGTTGGGAATTCACCCCTCCACTTT. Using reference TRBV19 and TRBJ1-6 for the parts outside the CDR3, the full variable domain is DGGITQSPKYLFRKEGQNVTLSCEQNLNHDAMYWYRQDPGQGLRLIYYSQIVNDFQKGDIAEGYSVSREKKESFPLTVTSAQKNPTAFYLCASSSSGVGNSPLHFGNGTRLTVT.

The CDR3 sequence is CASSLAGTGLNEQYF. The CDR3 nucleotides read TGTGCCAGCAGCTTAGCAGGGACAGGTTTGAACGAGCAGTACTTC. The gene calls are TRBV7-9 and TRBJ2-7, with 8 bases lining up with TRBD1. The CDR3 contains 15 residues. Trimming at V came to 0 bases and at J to 5 bases, leaving 6 bases not matched to a gene. Germline V CDR1 and CDR2: SEHNR, FQNEAQ (reference sequence).

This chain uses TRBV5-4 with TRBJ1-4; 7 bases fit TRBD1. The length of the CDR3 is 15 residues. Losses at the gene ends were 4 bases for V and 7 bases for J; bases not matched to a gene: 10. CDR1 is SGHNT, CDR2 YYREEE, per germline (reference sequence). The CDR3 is CASSVGGGGGEKLFF. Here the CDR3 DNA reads TGTGCCAGCAGCGTCGGAGGGGGCGGAGGTGAAAAACTGTTTTTT.

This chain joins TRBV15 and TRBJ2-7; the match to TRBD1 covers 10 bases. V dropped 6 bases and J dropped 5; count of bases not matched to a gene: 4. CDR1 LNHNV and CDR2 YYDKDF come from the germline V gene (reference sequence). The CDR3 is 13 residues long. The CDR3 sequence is CATRTGGGNEQYF. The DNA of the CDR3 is TGTGCCACCAGGACAGGGGGCGGGAACGAGCAGTACTTC.

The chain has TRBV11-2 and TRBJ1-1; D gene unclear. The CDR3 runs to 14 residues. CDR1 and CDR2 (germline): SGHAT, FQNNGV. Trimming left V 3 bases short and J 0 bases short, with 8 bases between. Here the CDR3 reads CASSFISLNTEAFF. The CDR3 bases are TGTGCCAGCAGCTTCATTAGCCTGAACACTGAAGCTTTCTTT.

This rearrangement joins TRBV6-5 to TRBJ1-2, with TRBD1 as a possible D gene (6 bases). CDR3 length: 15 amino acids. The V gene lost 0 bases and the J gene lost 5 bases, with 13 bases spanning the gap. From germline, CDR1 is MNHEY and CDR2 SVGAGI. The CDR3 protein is CASSYSAGEGYGYTF. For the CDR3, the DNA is TGTGCCAGCAGTTACTCAGCAGGGGAGGGTTATGGCTACACCTTC.